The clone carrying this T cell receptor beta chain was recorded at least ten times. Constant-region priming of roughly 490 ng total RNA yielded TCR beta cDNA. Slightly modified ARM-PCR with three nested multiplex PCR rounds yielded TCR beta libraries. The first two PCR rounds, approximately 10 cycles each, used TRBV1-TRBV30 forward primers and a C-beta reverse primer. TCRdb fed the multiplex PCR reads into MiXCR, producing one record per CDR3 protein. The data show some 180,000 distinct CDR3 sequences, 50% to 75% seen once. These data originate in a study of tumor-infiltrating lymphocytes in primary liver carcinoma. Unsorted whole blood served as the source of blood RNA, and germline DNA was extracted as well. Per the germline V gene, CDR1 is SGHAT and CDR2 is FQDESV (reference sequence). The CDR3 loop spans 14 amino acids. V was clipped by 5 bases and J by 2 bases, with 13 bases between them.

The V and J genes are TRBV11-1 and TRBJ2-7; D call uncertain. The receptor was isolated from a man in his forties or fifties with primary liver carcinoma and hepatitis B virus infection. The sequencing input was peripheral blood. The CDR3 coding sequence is TGTGCCAGCAGCCCCGGAGACACCACCTACGAGCAGTACTTC. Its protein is CASSPGDTTYEQYF.